This T cell receptor beta chain was obtained from a study of T cell therapy after organ transplantation. Overall study: T cells were expanded about two weeks with 30 CMV class I/II epitopes.

Overall study results and limits: In nonresponders, large pretherapy expansions changed minimally after therapy.

The CDR3 sequence is 16 residues long. The V gene's germline CDR1 is SGHDN and CDR2 FVKESK. Trimming shortened V by 2 bases and J by 5 bases, and 16 bases separated the two germline ends. The protocol was immunoSEQ multiplex PCR, while the TCRdb copy is restricted to in-frame clones and leaves out a portion. The repertoire consists of fewer than 25,000 clones, with 81% occurring once and the leading ten covering around a tenth. Documented time point: 4-8 weeks after completion of therapy. Patients were solid-organ transplant recipients with drug-resistant or recurrent cytomegalovirus. A note on this clone: Its antigen is not identified.

The J gene is TRBJ1-3, the V gene TRBV14; D unclear. The sequences come from CD8+ T cells from blood, collected after autologous CMV-specific T cell therapy. This clonotype was sampled from a human patient who had received a solid organ transplant and had CMV disease. Some T cells may be graft donor cells. CDR3 DNA: TGTGCCAGCAGCCAAAGTCCCACAAGCCACCGAAACACCATATATTTT. The encoded protein is CASSQSPTSHRNTIYF.